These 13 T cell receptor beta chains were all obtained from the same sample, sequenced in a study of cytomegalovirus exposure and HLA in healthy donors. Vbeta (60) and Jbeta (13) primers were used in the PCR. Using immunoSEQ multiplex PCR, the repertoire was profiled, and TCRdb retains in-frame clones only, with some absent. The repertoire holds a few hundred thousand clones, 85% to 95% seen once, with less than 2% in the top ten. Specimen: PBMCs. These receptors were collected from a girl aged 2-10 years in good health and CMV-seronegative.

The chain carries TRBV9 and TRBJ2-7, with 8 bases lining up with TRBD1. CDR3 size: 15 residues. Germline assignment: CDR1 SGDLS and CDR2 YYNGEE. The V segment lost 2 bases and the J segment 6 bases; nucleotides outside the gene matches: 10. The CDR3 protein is CASSVSNDRGFEQYF. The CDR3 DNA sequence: TGTGCCAGCAGCGTGTCAAACGACAGGGGCTTCGAGCAGTACTTC.

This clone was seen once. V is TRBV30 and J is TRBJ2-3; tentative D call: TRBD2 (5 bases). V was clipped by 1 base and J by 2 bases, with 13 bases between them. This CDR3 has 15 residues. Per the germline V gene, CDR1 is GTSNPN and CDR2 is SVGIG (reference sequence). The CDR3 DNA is TGTGCCTGGAGTGCCCTAGCCCAAAACACAGATACGCAGTATTTT. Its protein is CAWSALAQNTDTQYF.

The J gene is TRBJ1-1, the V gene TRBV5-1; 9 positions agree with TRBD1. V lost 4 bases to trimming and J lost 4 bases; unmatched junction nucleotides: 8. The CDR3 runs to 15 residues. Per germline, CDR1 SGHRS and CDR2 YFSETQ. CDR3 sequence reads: CASSQQGAGGTEAFF. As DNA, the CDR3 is TGCGCCAGCAGCCAACAGGGGGCTGGAGGCACTGAAGCTTTCTTT. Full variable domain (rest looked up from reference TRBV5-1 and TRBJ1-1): KAGVTQTPRYLIKTRGQQVTLSCSPISGHRSVSWYQQTPGQGLQFLFEYFSETQRNKGNFPGRFSGRQFSNSRSEMNVSTLELGDSALYLCASSQQGAGGTEAFFGQGTRLTVV.

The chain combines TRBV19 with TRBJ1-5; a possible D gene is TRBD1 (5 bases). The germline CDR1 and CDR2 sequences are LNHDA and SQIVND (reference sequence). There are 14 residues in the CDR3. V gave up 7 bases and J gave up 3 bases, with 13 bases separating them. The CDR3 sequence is CASTSETANQPQHF. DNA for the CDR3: TGTGCCAGTACCTCCGAGACAGCCAATCAGCCCCAGCATTTT. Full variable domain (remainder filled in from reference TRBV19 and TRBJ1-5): DGGITQSPKYLFRKEGQNVTLSCEQNLNHDAMYWYRQDPGQGLRLIYYSQIVNDFQKGDIAEGYSVSREKKESFPLTVTSAQKNPTAFYLCASTSETANQPQHFGDGTRLSIL.

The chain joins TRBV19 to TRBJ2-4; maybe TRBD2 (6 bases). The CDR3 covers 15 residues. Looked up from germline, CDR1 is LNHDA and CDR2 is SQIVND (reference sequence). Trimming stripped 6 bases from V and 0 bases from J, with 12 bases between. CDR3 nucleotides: TGTGCCAGTAGCCCACTAGCTCTAGCCAAAAACATTCAGTACTTC. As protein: CASSPLALAKNIQYF.

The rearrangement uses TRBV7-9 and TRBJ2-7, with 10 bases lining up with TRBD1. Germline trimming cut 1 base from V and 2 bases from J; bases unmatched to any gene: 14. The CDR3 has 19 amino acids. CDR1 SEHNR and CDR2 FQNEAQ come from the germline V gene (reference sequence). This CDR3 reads CASSLVVTGGAGAPYEQYF. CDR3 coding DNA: TGTGCCAGCAGCTTAGTTGTGACAGGGGGCGCGGGGGCCCCCTACGAGCAGTACTTC.

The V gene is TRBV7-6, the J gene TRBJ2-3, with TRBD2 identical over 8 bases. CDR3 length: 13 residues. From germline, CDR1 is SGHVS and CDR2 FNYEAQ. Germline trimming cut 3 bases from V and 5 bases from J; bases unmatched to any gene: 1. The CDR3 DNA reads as TGTGCCAGCAGCTTCCTAGCGGGAGATACGCAGTATTTT. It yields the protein CASSFLAGDTQYF.

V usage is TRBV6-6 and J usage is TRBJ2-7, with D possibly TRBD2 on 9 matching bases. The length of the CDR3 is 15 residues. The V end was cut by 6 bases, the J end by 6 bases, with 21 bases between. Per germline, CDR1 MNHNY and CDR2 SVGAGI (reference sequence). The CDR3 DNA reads TGTGCCAGCAGCCCAGGGGGCGGGAGGGCCGGCGAGCAGTACTTC. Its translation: CASSPGGGRAGEQYF.

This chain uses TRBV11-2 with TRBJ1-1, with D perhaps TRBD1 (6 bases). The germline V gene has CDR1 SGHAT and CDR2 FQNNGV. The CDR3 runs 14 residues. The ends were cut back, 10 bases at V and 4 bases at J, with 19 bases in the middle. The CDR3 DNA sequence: TGTGCCATCGGCGGGCAGGGGTGGGCCACTGAAGCTTTCTTT. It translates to CAIGGQGWATEAFF.

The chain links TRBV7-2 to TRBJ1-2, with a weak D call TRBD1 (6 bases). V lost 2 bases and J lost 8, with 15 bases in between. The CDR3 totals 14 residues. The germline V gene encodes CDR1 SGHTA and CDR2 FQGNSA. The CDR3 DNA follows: TGTGCCAGCAGCTTAATGCAGGGGCGCGAAGGCTACACCTTC. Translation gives CASSLMQGREGYTF.

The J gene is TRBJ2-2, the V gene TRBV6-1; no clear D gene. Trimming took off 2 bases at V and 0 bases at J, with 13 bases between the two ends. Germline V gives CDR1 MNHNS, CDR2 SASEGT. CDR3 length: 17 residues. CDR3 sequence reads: CASSEYVAGANTGELFF. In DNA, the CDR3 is TGTGCCAGCAGTGAATATGTGGCAGGCGCGAACACCGGGGAGCTGTTTTTT.

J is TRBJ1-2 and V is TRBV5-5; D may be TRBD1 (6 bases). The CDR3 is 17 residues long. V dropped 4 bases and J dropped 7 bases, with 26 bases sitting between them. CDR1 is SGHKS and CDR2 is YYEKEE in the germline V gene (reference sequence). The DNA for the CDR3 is TGTGCCAGCAGCCACGAGGGGCGACAGGACCCCGTTGGTGGCTACACCTTC. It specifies CASSHEGRQDPVGGYTF.

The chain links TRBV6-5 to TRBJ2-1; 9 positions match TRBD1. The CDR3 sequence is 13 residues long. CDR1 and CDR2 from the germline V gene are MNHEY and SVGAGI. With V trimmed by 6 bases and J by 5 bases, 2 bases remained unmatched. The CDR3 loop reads CASRQGANNEQFF. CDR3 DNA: TGTGCCAGCAGACAGGGGGCCAACAATGAGCAGTTCTTC.